The next 12 T cell receptor beta chains were all read from a single sample in a study of T cell repertoires in cytomegalovirus infection. Their recognized antigens are unknown. TCRdb redid the calling of the reads with MiXCR, one entry per CDR3 protein. The data show about 890,000 distinct CDR3 sequences, roughly 31% seen once. This specimen consisted of cultured CD8+ T cells from PBMCs, obtained from culture after CMV antigen stimulation. These receptors came from a human donor in good health (CMV status not recorded). Some clones in this sample may be carry-over from other donors' samples.

This clonotype was seen ten or more times. The V and J genes are TRBV7-8 and TRBJ2-2, with D possibly being TRBD1 (6 bases). The length of the CDR3 is 17 residues. Germline V gene data show CDR1 as SGHVS and CDR2 as FQNEAQ. Trimming took off 5 bases at V and 3 bases at J, with 19 bases between the two ends. The CDR3 DNA reads as TGTGCCAGCAGCCCCCCGAACCGGGACATTGACACCGGGGAGCTGTTTTTT. Its protein is CASSPPNRDIDTGELFF.

This clonotype appeared many times. This chain connects TRBV7-2 to TRBJ2-7; TRBD2 matches at 10 bases. Unmatched junction bases numbered 16, after V lost 2 bases and J lost 3 bases. CDR1 SGHTA and CDR2 FQGNSA come from the germline V gene. The CDR3 is made up of 19 amino acids. CDR3: CASSLRVGATSGDYYEQYF. Written as DNA, the CDR3 is TGTGCCAGCAGCTTAAGGGTGGGGGCTACTAGCGGGGACTACTACGAGCAGTACTTC.

This chain links TRBV29-1 with TRBJ2-1; a weak D match, TRBD2 (5 bases). CDR1 and CDR2 from the germline V gene are SQVTM and ANQGSEA. V gave up 2 bases and J gave up 2 bases, with 7 bases separating them. The CDR3 covers 13 residues. This chain's CDR3 is CSVERGPYNEQFF. CDR3 nucleotides: TGCAGCGTTGAACGGGGTCCCTACAATGAGCAGTTCTTC.

There are a few counts of this clonotype. CDR3 in DNA: TGCGCCAGCAGCTTGGATTCCGACTCTGGAAACACCATATATTTT. It yields the protein CASSLDSDSGNTIYF. The chain links TRBV5-1 to TRBJ1-3, with no clear D. The CDR3 sequence is 15 residues long. The germline V gene has CDR1 SGHRS and CDR2 YFSETQ. Trimming took off 0 bases at V and 0 bases at J, with 7 bases between the two ends.

In this sample, this clonotype turned up many times. The J gene is TRBJ2-7, the V gene TRBV7-6, with 13 bases aligning to TRBD2. Per the germline V gene, CDR1 is SGHVS and CDR2 is FNYEAQ. This CDR3 region has 16 residues. V lost 5 bases, J lost 4 bases, and 8 bases stayed unmatched. CDR3 amino acids: CASSQLGTSGAYEQYF. CDR3 DNA: TGTGCCAGCAGCCAGTTAGGGACTAGCGGGGCGTACGAGCAGTACTTC.

This clonotype appeared many times. This chain joins TRBV6-2 or TRBV6-3 and TRBJ2-7; D might be TRBD1 (6 bases). V was clipped by 7 bases and J by 3 bases, with 34 bases between them. The CDR3 extends over 20 amino acids. CDR1 is MNHEY, CDR2 SVGEGT, per germline. As DNA, the CDR3 is TGTGCCAGCATGGATAGGGGGTACGCGGTTAATCCCACCTCCTTCTACGAGCAGTACGTC. Protein product: CASMDRGYAVNPTSFYEQYV.

This clonotype was picked up many times. This sequence joins TRBV11-3 and TRBJ2-2, with D hard to call. In germline, CDR1 is SGHNT, CDR2 YENEEA. The length of the CDR3 is 16 residues. V dropped 1 base and J dropped 6 bases, with 15 bases sitting between them. Here the CDR3 reads CASSLGGLGYAGELFF. In nucleotides, the CDR3 is TGTGCCAGCAGCTTAGGGGGATTGGGGTACGCCGGGGAGCTGTTTTTT.

This clonotype came up a few times. With a much larger clone just one base away, this may be a read error. The chain couples TRBV10-3 to TRBJ1-1; D unclear. Germline V lookup: CDR1 ENHRY, CDR2 SYGVKD. Between the trimmed V and J ends, which lost 2 bases and 1 base, there was a span of 5 bases. The CDR3 has 13 amino acids. Written as DNA, the CDR3 is TGTGCCATCAGTGAGACAACGAACACTGAAGCTTTCTTT. It codes for CAISETTNTEAFF.

Note on this clonotype: It may be a read error: a sequence one base away is much more abundant. The chain uses TRBV7-2 and TRBJ2-2; D not resolved. The length of the CDR3 is 15 residues. Trimming shortened V by 4 bases and J by 3 bases, and 12 bases separated the two germline ends. Germline V gene sequence: CDR1 SGHTA, CDR2 FQGNSA. DNA for the CDR3: TGTACCAGCAGCTCAGACGGAGTTTACACCGGGGAGCTGTTTTTT. This sequence encodes CTSSSDGVYTGELFF.

This rearrangement joins TRBV4-1 to TRBJ2-2, with 10 bases identical to TRBD2. Germline CDR1 reads MGHRA; CDR2 reads YSYEKL. The CDR3 has 14 amino acids. The junction had 4 bases not matched to a gene; V was cut back by 5 bases and J by 7 bases. CDR3 sequence: CASSLAGGSGELFF. The CDR3 region has the DNA TGCGCCAGCAGCTTAGCGGGGGGAAGCGGGGAGCTGTTTTTT.

The chain has TRBV27 and TRBJ2-3; tentatively, D is TRBD1 (5 bases). V dropped 5 bases and J dropped 5 bases, with 20 bases sitting between them. The CDR3 has 16 amino acids. Germline values: CDR1 MNHEY, CDR2 SMNVEV (reference sequence). The DNA of the CDR3 is TGTGCCAGCAGTGCATTCCCCAGGGAAGCCAAAGATACGCAGTATTTT. This gives the protein CASSAFPREAKDTQYF.

This chain joins TRBV7-9 and TRBJ1-6; TRBD1 matches at 9 bases. CDR3 size: 15 residues. Unmatched junction bases numbered 5, after V lost 4 bases and J lost 7 bases. Germline-derived CDR1 and CDR2 are SEHNR and FQNEAQ (reference sequence). The CDR3 nucleotides read TGTGCCAGCAGCTCCGGGACAGGGTGGAATTCACCCCTCCACTTT. It encodes CASSSGTGWNSPLHF.